These 26 T cell receptor beta chains originate from one sample sequenced in a study of CD8 T cells in ankylosing spondylitis. TCRdb passed the 5' RACE reads through MiXCR, listing each CDR3 protein once. In the table there are fewer than 250,000 distinct CDR3 sequences, roughly 10% of which are singletons. The source material was blood, either unsorted or a sorted T cell fraction (not recorded which). The receptors here all came from a male donor with ankylosing spondylitis or in good health (not recorded which).

This chain connects TRBV4-2 to TRBJ2-5; D gene unclear. This CDR3 is 14 amino acids long. Germline V CDR1 and CDR2: LGHNA, YNFKEQ. Between the trimmed V and J ends, which lost 0 bases and 14 bases, there was a span of 19 bases. CDR3 in DNA: TGTGCCAGCAGCCAAGAGGTTCGAAGGCCCCCGGCTTACTTC. This codes for CASSQEVRRPPAYF.

This clonotype was recorded many times. The rearrangement joins TRBV12-3 or TRBV12-4 to TRBJ1-2; D call uncertain. Trimming pared 5 bases from V and 3 bases from J, leaving 4 bases between. The CDR3 length is 11 residues. CDR3 sequence (DNA): TGTGCCAGCAGTACTGACTATGGCTACACCTTC. It specifies CASSTDYGYTF.

This clonotype was detected ten times or more. V gene TRBV21-1 combines with J gene TRBJ2-3; TRBD1 was called by the table and not checked on the DNA. TRBV21-1 is a pseudogene locus. The CDR3 has 20 amino acids. The CDR3: CASSKVAPHPDLGCTDTQYF. In nucleotides, the CDR3 is TGTGCCAGCAGCAAAGTCGCCCCCCATCCCGACCTGGGCTGCACAGATACGCAGTATTTT.

This clonotype was detected ten times or more. This rearrangement joins TRBV29-1 to TRBJ1-3, with D unresolved. CDR1 and CDR2 from the germline V gene are SQVTM and ANQGSEA. This CDR3 is 11 amino acids long. Trimming left V 5 bases short and J 1 base short, with 3 bases between. The CDR3 reads CSVTSGNTIYF. CDR3 bases: TGCAGCGTTACATCTGGAAACACCATATATTTT.

The CDR3 nucleotides are TGTGCCAGCAGCCACCACGGCCAGGCGAACACTGAAGCTTTCTTT. This codes for CASSHHGQANTEAFF. The rearrangement uses TRBV7-9 and TRBJ1-1; D not resolved. CDR1 is SEHNR, CDR2 FQNEAQ, per germline (reference sequence). The CDR3 has 15 residues. Trimming pared 5 bases from V and 1 base from J, leaving 14 bases between.

CDR3 nucleotide sequence: TGTGCCAGCAGTTGGTCCTACTATGGCTACACCTTC. Translation: CASSWSYYGYTF. The chain links TRBV25-1 to TRBJ1-2; D gene unclear. The V gene lost 5 bases and the J gene lost 3 bases, with 7 bases spanning the gap. The length of the CDR3 is 12 residues. Germline V gives CDR1 MGHDK, CDR2 SYGVNS.

This clonotype has just a few counts. The chain is built from TRBV20-1 and TRBJ1-6; 10 nucleotides align to TRBD1. CDR3 length: 15 amino acids. V was pared by 3 bases and J by 5 bases, with 4 bases of the junction left unmatched. CDR1 DFQATT and CDR2 SNEGSKA come from the germline V gene (reference sequence). CDR3 amino acids: CSARTGQGDNSPLHF. Written as DNA, the CDR3 is TGCAGTGCTAGGACCGGACAGGGGGATAATTCACCCCTCCACTTT.

This clonotype was seen only a few times. The chain links TRBV7-9 to TRBJ1-3, with unresolved D. Germline V gene lookup returns CDR1 SEHNR and CDR2 FQNEAQ (reference sequence). This CDR3 comprises 15 residues. Trimming shortened V by 7 bases and J by 0 bases, and 13 bases separated the two germline ends. The CDR3 DNA reads TGTGCCAGCACCGGACTGGGGAGCTCTGGAAACACCATATATTTT. Translation: CASTGLGSSGNTIYF.

This clonotype came up many times. This chain connects TRBV5-1 to TRBJ2-3; D not certain. Per germline, CDR1 SGHRS and CDR2 YFSETQ. The CDR3 contains 13 residues. V was trimmed by 1 base and J by 6 bases, leaving 9 bases between them. CDR3 region: CASSLIPPDTQYF. CDR3 coding DNA: TGCGCCAGCAGCTTGATCCCCCCCGATACGCAGTATTTT.

In its sample, this clonotype was seen a few times. The CDR3 nucleotides read TGTGCCATCAGCTCAAATTTAGCGGATACGCAGTATTTT. Translated: CAISSNLADTQYF. This chain connects TRBV10-3 to TRBJ2-3, with D maybe TRBD2 (5 bases). The CDR3 runs 13 residues. Trimming left V 6 bases short and J 6 bases short, with 13 bases between. CDR1 and CDR2 (germline): ENHRY, SYGVKD.

The rearrangement joins TRBV7-9 to TRBJ2-7; D is perhaps TRBD2 (6 bases). V was cut by 4 bases and J by 0 bases, with 16 bases left in between. CDR1 and CDR2 (germline): SEHNR, FQNEAQ (reference sequence). CDR3 length: 16 residues. The CDR3 spells CASSSPVGGHSYEQYF. CDR3 DNA: TGTGCCAGCAGCTCTCCAGTGGGGGGTCACTCCTACGAGCAGTACTTC.

This clonotype occurred many times. The chain couples TRBV6-1 to TRBJ1-1, with TRBD1 matching 12 bases. The germline V gene has CDR1 MNHNS and CDR2 SASEGT. The CDR3 covers 16 residues. Trimming at V came to 6 bases and at J to 4 bases, leaving 9 bases not matched to a gene. Written as DNA, the CDR3 is TGTGCCAGCAGGGCCGGGACAGGGGGCCTGGGCACTGAAGCTTTCTTT. The encoded protein is CASRAGTGGLGTEAFF.

At least ten counts were recorded for this clonotype. The chain recombines TRBV20-1 with TRBJ2-3; 9 bases are a match to TRBD2. The V segment lost 3 bases and the J segment 5 bases; nucleotides outside the gene matches: 6. The CDR3 covers 14 residues. Looked up from germline, CDR1 is DFQATT and CDR2 is SNEGSKA (reference sequence). CDR3: CSASVSGGKDTQYF. CDR3 DNA: TGCAGTGCTAGCGTCAGCGGGGGGAAAGATACGCAGTATTTT.

This clonotype occurred many times. The V call is TRBV20-1, the J call TRBJ2-3; no clear D gene. The V end lost 6 bases, the J end lost 0 bases, and 13 bases lay between the germline ends. Germline-derived CDR1 and CDR2 are DFQATT and SNEGSKA (reference sequence). The CDR3 has 14 amino acids. The CDR3 nucleotides are TGCAGTGCGCTGGGCGCAATAAGCACAGATACGCAGTATTTT. The encoded protein is CSALGAISTDTQYF.

Comment on this clonotype: This may come from a read error, since a much larger clone is one base off. V gene TRBV2 combines with J gene TRBJ2-1; 11 positions agree with TRBD2. The CDR3 loop spans 13 amino acids. Germline V lookup: CDR1 SNHLY, CDR2 FYNNEI. This chain's CDR3 is CTSSGLAGGEQFF. CDR3 coding DNA: TGTACCAGCAGTGGTCTAGCGGGAGGAGAGCAGTTCTTC.

In this sample, this clonotype turned up many times. This chain links TRBV5-1 with TRBJ2-3; TRBD2 might be the D (5 bases). With 2 bases removed from V and 6 bases from J, the gap between germline ends came to 16 bases. Per the germline V gene, CDR1 is SGHRS and CDR2 is YFSETQ. The CDR3 runs 15 residues. In nucleotides, the CDR3 is TGCGCCAGCAGCTTTGGGTCCCTAGCCATGGATACGCAGTATTTT. Encoded protein: CASSFGSLAMDTQYF. The variable domain in full, completed from reference TRBV5-1 and TRBJ2-3, reads KAGVTQTPRYLIKTRGQQVTLSCSPISGHRSVSWYQQTPGQGLQFLFEYFSETQRNKGNFPGRFSGRQFSNSRSEMNVSTLELGDSALYLCASSFGSLAMDTQYFGPGTRLTVL.

This clonotype has a count of ten or more. The chain recombines TRBV5-6 with TRBJ1-2; no reliable D call. V lost 4 bases and J 7 bases, leaving 11 bases between the germline ends. From germline, CDR1 is SGHDT and CDR2 YYEEEE. This CDR3 has 12 residues. In DNA form, the CDR3 reads TGTGCCAGCAGCGCCTGGACTGCTGGCTACACCTTC. Protein: CASSAWTAGYTF.

This clonotype was observed at least ten times. The junction and the germline gene differ at one end; a read error may be behind it. The chain couples TRBV5-1 to TRBJ1-5, with D possibly TRBD1 on 5 matching bases. The CDR3 consists of 15 residues. From germline, CDR1 is SGHRS and CDR2 YFSETQ. CDR3 sequence reads: CASSLVGDSNQPQHF. The CDR3 region has the DNA TGTGCCAGCTCACTGGTAGGGGATAGCAATCAGCCCCAGCATTTT.

J is TRBJ2-7 and V is TRBV6-2 or TRBV6-3; possible D gene TRBD2, 6 bases. V was trimmed by 2 bases and J by 7 bases, leaving 12 bases between them. Germline V gene data show CDR1 as MNHEY and CDR2 as SVGEGT. The CDR3 sequence is 13 residues long. CDR3 region: CASSYGASAEQYF. The CDR3 nucleotides read TGTGCCAGCAGTTACGGGGCTAGCGCTGAGCAGTACTTC.

On this clonotype: A much larger clone lies one base from this, so it may be a read error. V and J are TRBV7-2 and TRBJ2-7; D could derive from TRBD1 or TRBD2 (5 bases each). There are 12 residues in the CDR3. Per germline, CDR1 SGHTA and CDR2 FQGNSA. CDR3 protein: CATGDGHYEPYF. As DNA, the CDR3 is TGTGCCACCGGGGACGGACACTACGAGCCGTACTTC.

This clonotype was recorded a few times. J is TRBJ1-4 and V is TRBV20-1; 8 bases map to TRBD1. The length of the CDR3 is 14 residues. Germline-derived CDR1 and CDR2 are DFQATT and SNEGSKA (reference sequence). Germline trimming cut 3 bases from V and 6 bases from J; bases unmatched to any gene: 6. CDR3 in amino acids: CSARRTGRHEKLFF. CDR3 coding DNA: TGCAGTGCTAGGAGGACAGGGAGGCATGAAAAACTGTTTTTT.

This clonotype was seen many times. This chain uses TRBV4-2 with TRBJ2-6, with D tentatively TRBD1 or TRBD2 (5 bases each). Germline V gene lookup returns CDR1 LGHNA and CDR2 YNFKEQ. The V and J ends lost 0 bases and 4 bases respectively, with 16 bases between them. CDR3 length equals 18 residues. This CDR3 reads CASSQDKGDSPGANVLTF. DNA for the CDR3: TGTGCCAGCAGCCAAGATAAGGGAGACAGCCCCGGGGCCAACGTCCTGACTTTC.

This clonotype was found many times. J is TRBJ1-1 and V is TRBV7-9; weak D call: TRBD1 (5 bases). Deletions cut 5 bases from V and 1 base from J, with 11 bases between. The length of the CDR3 is 14 residues. Germline-derived CDR1 and CDR2 are SEHNR and FQNEAQ (reference sequence). The CDR3 DNA reads TGTGCCAGCAGCCGCGTTACAGGGAACACTGAAGCTTTCTTT. Protein sequence: CASSRVTGNTEAFF.

This clonotype has a count of ten or more. The chain recombines TRBV13 with TRBJ2-7, with TRBD2 matching 7 bases. The germline V gene has CDR1 PRHDT and CDR2 FYEKMQ (reference sequence). V lost 5 bases to trimming and J lost 6 bases; unmatched junction nucleotides: 13. There are 15 residues in the CDR3. The CDR3 here is CASSLLGGARREQYF. The CDR3, as DNA: TGTGCCAGCAGCCTTCTGGGAGGGGCACGGCGCGAGCAGTACTTC.

In its sample, this clonotype was seen many times. This rearrangement joins TRBV12-3 or TRBV12-4 to TRBJ2-7, with TRBD1 matching 8 bases. The CDR3 has 14 amino acids. Trimming removed 2 bases from V and 3 bases from J; junction bases left unmatched: 3. In DNA, the CDR3 is TGTGCCAGCAGTTTAAGGGACAGGAACTACGAGCAGTACTTC. Its protein is CASSLRDRNYEQYF.

This clonotype was seen more than once but under ten times. The V call is TRBV29-1, the J call TRBJ2-2; a possible D gene is TRBD1 (5 bases). The V gene's germline CDR1 is SQVTM and CDR2 ANQGSEA. Trimming took 7 bases from V and 5 from J, leaving 14 bases between them. The CDR3 is made up of 13 amino acids. The CDR3, as DNA: TGCAGCGCCAGGTGGACAAGAACCGGGGAGCTGTTTTTT. This codes for CSARWTRTGELFF.